The 16 T cell receptor beta chains presented below share a single source sample, sequenced in a study of T cell changes during pregnancy in multiple sclerosis. The data were produced by immunoSEQ multiplex PCR, yet TCRdb's version contains in-frame clones alone and is incomplete. The sample yields roughly 89,000 clones, over 80% seen once. The source was peripheral blood, collected in the first trimester of pregnancy. These receptors were obtained from a female donor with multiple sclerosis, enrolled in a pregnancy study.

The chain employs TRBV5-8 and TRBJ1-6; D is ambiguous. Trimming pared 0 bases from V and 4 bases from J, leaving 14 bases between. Looked up from germline, CDR1 is SGHTS and CDR2 is YDEGEE. The CDR3 runs 17 residues. The CDR3, as DNA: TGTGCCAGCAGCTTGGCCGTGCGAGGCCGGTATAATTCACCCCTCCACTTT. It yields the protein CASSLAVRGRYNSPLHF.

The gene calls are TRBV4-1 and TRBJ1-1, with D perhaps TRBD1 (6 bases). CDR3 length: 19 residues. V gave up 3 bases and J gave up 4 bases, with 27 bases separating them. Germline CDR1 MGHRA, CDR2 YSYEKL. CDR3 coding DNA: TGCGCCAGCAGCCACTGGGGCAGGGGAGGGGTAAGACTAAGCACTGAAGCTTTCTTT. It is translated as CASSHWGRGGVRLSTEAFF.

V and J are TRBV5-5 and TRBJ2-1, with D unresolved. The germline CDR1 and CDR2 sequences are SGHKS and YYEKEE (reference sequence). Trimming left V 5 bases short and J 4 bases short, with 7 bases between. This CDR3 region has 12 residues. The CDR3 protein is CASRTGYNEQFF. CDR3 nucleotides: TGTGCCAGCAGAACCGGGTACAATGAGCAGTTCTTC.

This chain links TRBV9 with TRBJ2-5, with a tentative D call TRBD2 (5 bases). V lost 0 bases and J lost 5, with 14 bases in between. The CDR3 spans 15 residues. The germline V gene has CDR1 SGDLS and CDR2 YYNGEE. The CDR3 DNA sequence: TGTGCCAGCAGCGTAGAGCAAGCGGTGGGCGAGACCCAGTACTTC. It codes for CASSVEQAVGETQYF.

V gene TRBV5-1 combines with J gene TRBJ1-5; 9 bases map to TRBD1. V gave up 3 bases and J gave up 7 bases; unmatched junction bases: 5. Per the germline V gene, CDR1 is SGHRS and CDR2 is YFSETQ. The CDR3 loop spans 14 amino acids. The CDR3 DNA sequence: TGCGCCAGCAGCTATGGGACAGGGCAACAGCCCCAGCATTTT. This translates into CASSYGTGQQPQHF.

The rearrangement links TRBV6-4 to TRBJ2-1; 7 bases match TRBD2. CDR1 is MRHNA, CDR2 SNTAGT, per germline. The V gene end was trimmed by 5 bases and the J gene end by 8 bases; junction bases not matched to a gene: 24. The CDR3 has 19 residues. CDR3 amino acids: CASSRIPPRRKRGEDEQFF. CDR3 coding DNA: TGTGCCAGCAGTAGAATACCCCCCCGGAGGAAACGGGGGGAGGATGAGCAGTTCTTC.

Only one count was recorded for this clone. The chain carries TRBV19 and TRBJ2-6; the match to TRBD2 covers 8 bases. Germline trimming cut 7 bases from V and 1 base from J; bases unmatched to any gene: 9. Germline loops: CDR1 LNHDA, CDR2 SQIVND (reference sequence). The CDR3 length is 17 residues. CDR3 DNA: TGTGCCAGTACCCGTCGGGGGGGAGGGTCTGGGGCCAACGTCCTGACTTTC. As protein: CASTRRGGGSGANVLTF.

The chain joins TRBV2 to TRBJ2-7; 8 bases are a match to TRBD1. Germline V lookup: CDR1 SNHLY, CDR2 FYNNEI. V lost 6 bases and J lost 2; bases outside the gene matches: 6. The CDR3 sequence is 14 residues long. Here the CDR3 reads CASRVRGLPYEQYF. CDR3 DNA: TGTGCCAGCAGGGTCAGGGGGCTTCCCTACGAGCAGTACTTC.

The rearrangement uses TRBV13 and TRBJ2-7; D remains ambiguous. Germline V gene data show CDR1 as PRHDT and CDR2 as FYEKMQ (reference sequence). There are 13 residues in the CDR3. The ends were cut back, 4 bases at V and 0 bases at J, with 7 bases in the middle. The CDR3 region has the DNA TGTGCCAGCAGCTCCCGACACTCCTACGAGCAGTACTTC. Its protein product is CASSSRHSYEQYF.

The chain couples TRBV25-1 to TRBJ2-5; D remains unclear. From germline, CDR1 is MGHDK and CDR2 SYGVNS. The CDR3 consists of 13 residues. V was cut by 1 base and J by 7 bases, with 10 bases left in between. The CDR3 DNA reads TGTGCCAGCAGTGAATTCGTCGCCGGGACCCAGTACTTC. Its translation: CASSEFVAGTQYF.

The chain joins TRBV9 to TRBJ1-6; 9 nucleotides align to TRBD1. Germline V CDR1 and CDR2: SGDLS, YYNGEE. V was pared by 6 bases and J by 0 bases, with 10 bases of the junction left unmatched. This CDR3 region has 18 residues. CDR3 DNA: TGTGCCAGCACCCCTACAGGGGGCCAGAGCTCCTATAATTCACCCCTCCACTTT. Protein sequence: CASTPTGGQSSYNSPLHF.

In DNA, the CDR3 is TGTGCCAGCAGCCGGGACAGGGGCGGCTACACCTTC. This encodes CASSRDRGGYTF. V and J are TRBV6-6 and TRBJ1-2; the match to TRBD1 covers 10 bases. The CDR3 is made up of 12 amino acids. The J segment lost 8 bases and the V segment lost 6 bases, leaving 3 bases of the junction unmatched. Looked up from germline, CDR1 is MNHNY and CDR2 is SVGAGI (reference sequence).

The CDR3 spells CASSEGTVPLSSGNTIYF. The CDR3 region has the DNA TGTGCCAGCAGCGAGGGGACAGTTCCCTTGAGCTCTGGAAACACCATATATTTT. V usage is TRBV9 and J usage is TRBJ1-3, with TRBD1 matching 7 bases. Trimming removed 3 bases from V and 0 bases from J; junction bases left unmatched: 12. Germline assignment: CDR1 SGDLS and CDR2 YYNGEE. The CDR3 has 18 residues.

The chain combines TRBV25-1 with TRBJ2-6; D gene ambiguous. This CDR3 contains 13 residues. From germline, CDR1 is MGHDK and CDR2 SYGVNS. V was cut by 4 bases and J by 2 bases, with 3 bases left in between. CDR3 loop: CASSVTGANVLTF. For the CDR3, the DNA is TGTGCCAGCAGTGTTACTGGGGCCAACGTCCTGACTTTC.

Here the CDR3 reads CASSLFLGQGGYGYTF. DNA of the CDR3: TGTGCCAGCAGCTTGTTTTTAGGGCAGGGAGGCTATGGCTACACCTTC. The chain joins TRBV7-6 to TRBJ1-2; weak D call: TRBD1 (5 bases). The V end was cut by 3 bases, the J end by 4 bases, with 18 bases between. Germline-derived CDR1 and CDR2 are SGHVS and FNYEAQ. This CDR3 is built from 16 residues.

The chain has TRBV5-1 and TRBJ2-3; a weak D match, TRBD1 (6 bases). CDR3 length: 14 amino acids. Germline CDR1 is SGHRS and CDR2 is YFSETQ. With 0 bases removed from V and 4 bases from J, the gap between germline ends came to 9 bases. The CDR3 bases are TGCGCCAGCAGCTTGGGACAGGAGGCAGATACGCAGTATTTT. Encoded protein: CASSLGQEADTQYF.